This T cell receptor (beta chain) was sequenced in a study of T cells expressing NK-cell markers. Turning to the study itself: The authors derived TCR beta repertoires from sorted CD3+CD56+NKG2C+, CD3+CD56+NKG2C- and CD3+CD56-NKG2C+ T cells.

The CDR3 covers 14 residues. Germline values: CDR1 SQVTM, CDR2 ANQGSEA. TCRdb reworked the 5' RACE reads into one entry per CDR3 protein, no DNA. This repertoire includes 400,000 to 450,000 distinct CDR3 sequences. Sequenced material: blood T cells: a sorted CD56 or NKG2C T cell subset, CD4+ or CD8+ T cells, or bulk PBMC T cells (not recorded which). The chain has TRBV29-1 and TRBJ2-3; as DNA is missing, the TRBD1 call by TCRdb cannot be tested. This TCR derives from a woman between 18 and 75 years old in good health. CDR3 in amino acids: CSVFKGWSTDTQYF.